These T cell receptor beta chains were read from a single sample in a study of T cells expressing NK-cell markers. TCRdb processed the 5' RACE reads again and assigns one entry to each CDR3 protein, with no DNA. The sample totals around 140,000 distinct CDR3 sequences. Sequencing used blood T cells: a sorted CD56 or NKG2C T cell subset, CD4+ or CD8+ T cells, or bulk PBMC T cells (not recorded which). The origin of the receptors is a man between 18 and 29 years old in good health. Each CDR3 is given with its conserved first and last residue. Clone size is shown for a subset of rows, as once, few, many or a class of expanded clone.

V gene	clone size	J gene	CDR3 protein
TRBV10-3	-	TRBJ1-5	CAISEDGQGYQPQHF
TRBV7-9	-	TRBJ1-1	CASSQGEPSAFF
TRBV27	-	TRBJ2-1	CASSTRDRVYNEQFF
TRBV27	-	TRBJ2-1	CASSLMGEQFF
TRBV7-6	-	TRBJ2-2	CASSLWTGWTGELFF
TRBV11-2	-	TRBJ2-1	CASSLVLSASSYNEQFF
TRBV6-2/TRBV6-3	-	TRBJ2-7	CASSLDSWGYEQYF
TRBV28	-	TRBJ1-5	CASRQRWTSNQPQHF
TRBV14	-	TRBJ2-1	CASSQGLQGWYNEQFF
TRBV7-9	-	TRBJ2-1	CASSPTQGVYNNEQFF
TRBV24-1	-	TRBJ1-4	CATSAKSLPEKLFF
TRBV11-2	-	TRBJ2-2	CASSRVRTSEHLNTGELFF
TRBV7-9	-	TRBJ2-7	CASSPGTGREQYF
TRBV5-8	-	TRBJ2-2	CASSLGSGRINTGELFF
TRBV7-9	-	TRBJ2-4	CASSVPDEEAKNIQYF
TRBV23-1	-	TRBJ1-1	CASTPCLTVNTEAFF
TRBV11-2	-	TRBJ1-1	CASSRKIGTEAFF
TRBV5-1	-	TRBJ2-7	CASSSGLAGESYEQYF
TRBV3-1	-	TRBJ2-3	CASSAGAGATDTQYF
TRBV7-9	-	TRBJ2-7	CASSPLETETYEQYF
TRBV6-5	-	TRBJ1-1	CASTSQGYTEAFF
TRBV5-1	-	TRBJ1-2	CASGSGGMVYGYTF
TRBV27	-	TRBJ1-1	CASSSRQGWAEAFF
TRBV7-9	-	TRBJ2-1	CASSSYENEQFF
TRBV4-2	medium-sized	TRBJ2-3	CASSQEGRPGDTQYF
TRBV7-9	-	TRBJ1-2	CASSFSTSSYYGYTF
TRBV27	-	TRBJ2-1	CASSFRRGSTHNEQFF
TRBV11-2	-	TRBJ2-1	CASSSPLTVYNEQFF
TRBV14	-	TRBJ2-1	CASSHSGQGPNNEQFF
TRBV2	-	TRBJ2-1	CASSGGLQIGEQFF
TRBV20-1	-	TRBJ2-3	CSARVEGDRVRADTQYF
TRBV4-2	-	TRBJ2-2	CASSSSGSDTGELFF
TRBV12-3/TRBV12-4	-	TRBJ2-2	CASSPTTGGRELFF
TRBV12-3/TRBV12-4	-	TRBJ2-3	CASSPGLAGVWPDTQYF
TRBV7-6	-	TRBJ1-1	CASSLEQLTEAFF